Presented here are 20 T cell receptor beta chains from one specimen sequenced in a study of technical replicates of blood from a handful of donors. The protocol was immunoSEQ multiplex PCR, while the TCRdb copy is restricted to in-frame clones and leaves out a portion. Of about 66,000 clones in the sample, roughly 90% were seen once. Sequenced sample: PBMCs. The receptors were gathered from a human donor in good health. Some clones in this sample may be carry-over from other donors' samples.

This chain connects TRBV11-2 to TRBJ1-4, with 8 bases lining up with TRBD1. Trimming cost V 4 bases and J 7 bases; bases outside gene matches: 8. The CDR3 has 15 amino acids. The germline gives CDR1 SGHAT, CDR2 FQNNGV. CDR3 sequence reads: CASSSRTGRSEKLFF. CDR3 coding DNA: TGTGCCAGCAGCTCTAGGACAGGGAGAAGTGAAAAACTGTTTTTT.

J is TRBJ2-7 and V is TRBV27, with 8 bases lining up with TRBD1. V lost 4 bases and J lost 7; bases outside the gene matches: 6. This CDR3 region has 13 residues. Germline V lookup: CDR1 MNHEY, CDR2 SMNVEV (reference sequence). DNA of the CDR3: TGTGCCAGCAGTTCATGGAACAGGGGGGAGCAGTACTTC. Amino acid sequence: CASSSWNRGEQYF.

This rearrangement joins TRBV4-2 to TRBJ1-5; TRBD1 matches 8 bases. Trimming cost V 5 bases and J 1 base; bases outside gene matches: 7. The CDR3 is made up of 16 amino acids. Germline lookup yields CDR1 LGHNA and CDR2 YNFKEQ. The chain's CDR3 is CASSRGTGSSNQPQHF. As DNA, the CDR3 is TGTGCCAGCAGCAGGGGGACAGGTAGCAGCAATCAGCCCCAGCATTTT.

The rearrangement uses TRBV6-8 and TRBJ2-7; maybe TRBD1 (5 bases). Per germline, CDR1 MNHGY and CDR2 SAAAGT. Trimming took off 9 bases at V and 6 bases at J, with 18 bases between the two ends. The CDR3 totals 13 residues. CDR3 bases: TGTGCCAGGTGGCACAGGACCATGGGCGAGCAGTACTTC. Encoded protein: CARWHRTMGEQYF.

The V gene is TRBV6-5, the J gene TRBJ1-2; D remains ambiguous. CDR1 is MNHEY and CDR2 is SVGAGI in the germline V gene. V lost 0 bases, J lost 4 bases, and 12 bases lay in between. CDR3 length: 15 amino acids. The DNA of the CDR3 is TGTGCCAGCAGTTACTCGGGCAGTAACCTCTATGGCTACACCTTC. It is translated as CASSYSGSNLYGYTF.

The V gene is TRBV18, the J gene TRBJ1-3; D gene unclear. The CDR3 consists of 16 residues. Germline V gene lookup returns CDR1 KGHSH and CDR2 LQKENI. V lost 5 bases to trimming and J lost 0 bases, with 14 bases between them. The DNA of the CDR3 is TGTGCCAGCTCAACTCCTAGCCCGAGCTCTGGAAACACCATATATTTT. The encoded protein is CASSTPSPSSGNTIYF.

The chain is built from TRBV6-1 and TRBJ1-3; 7 bases line up with TRBD1. The CDR3 is made up of 13 amino acids. Germline V lookup: CDR1 MNHNS, CDR2 SASEGT. J gave up 2 bases and V 7 bases, and 2 bases lay outside the gene matches. CDR3 in DNA: TGTGCCAGCATGGGGACAGCTGGAAACACCATATATTTT. Its translation: CASMGTAGNTIYF.

The chain has TRBV11-2 and TRBJ2-5, with D possibly matching TRBD2 (5 bases). The ends were cut back, 6 bases at V and 2 bases at J, with 10 bases in the middle. CDR1 is SGHAT, CDR2 FQNNGV, per germline. The CDR3 spans 13 residues. The CDR3 reads CASRRTEQETQYF. In DNA, the CDR3 is TGTGCCAGCAGACGGACTGAGCAAGAGACCCAGTACTTC.

The chain joins TRBV7-6 to TRBJ2-7, with D perhaps TRBD1 (6 bases). The V gene's germline CDR1 is SGHVS and CDR2 FNYEAQ. CDR3 size: 16 residues. Trimming left V 5 bases short and J 5 bases short, with 22 bases between. Written as DNA, the CDR3 is TGTGCCAGCAGCCCCGGGACACCATTACGGATCCACGAGCAGTACTTC. Translation: CASSPGTPLRIHEQYF.

The chain has TRBV7-2 and TRBJ1-5; 7 bases map to TRBD1. The trim removed 4 bases at V and 3 bases at J, leaving 3 bases unmatched. The V gene's germline CDR1 is SGHTA and CDR2 FQGNSA. This CDR3 has 14 amino acids. The DNA for the CDR3 is TGTGCCAGCAGCTCGACAGGGAACAATCAGCCCCAGCATTTT. Its translation is CASSSTGNNQPQHF.

This chain links TRBV19 with TRBJ1-2; D ambiguous. The CDR3 covers 11 residues. Germline loops: CDR1 LNHDA, CDR2 SQIVND (reference sequence). V shed 7 bases and J shed 2 bases, with 5 bases lying between them. DNA of the CDR3: TGTGCCAGTATGGGCAACTATGGCTACACCTTC. It translates to CASMGNYGYTF.

The chain carries TRBV27 and TRBJ1-2; D is unclear. V dropped 0 bases and J dropped 4 bases, with 6 bases sitting between them. The CDR3 has 13 amino acids. The germline V gene has CDR1 MNHEY and CDR2 SMNVEV (reference sequence). The CDR3 coding sequence is TGTGCCAGCAGTTTATCGAGGGCCTATGGCTACACCTTC. Its translation is CASSLSRAYGYTF.

The rearrangement links TRBV7-2 to TRBJ1-3; 7 bases agree with TRBD1. V trimming: 4 bases; J trimming: 2 bases; junction bases outside the gene matches: 2. This CDR3 has 14 residues. Germline V CDR1 and CDR2: SGHTA, FQGNSA. DNA for the CDR3: TGTGCCAGCAGCTCTCAGGGGGCTGGAAACACCATATATTTT. Residues: CASSSQGAGNTIYF.

The chain employs TRBV6-1 and TRBJ1-2; TRBD1 matches 9 bases. This CDR3 is built from 13 residues. The ends lost 4 bases at V and 8 bases at J; junction bases unmatched: 5. Germline lookup yields CDR1 MNHNS and CDR2 SASEGT. The CDR3, as DNA: TGTGCCAGCAGTGTACAGGGGGCGCACGGCTACACCTTC. It encodes CASSVQGAHGYTF.

Only a few counts were recorded for this clone. J is TRBJ2-3 and V is TRBV7-6, with D perhaps TRBD2 (6 bases). The V end lost 4 bases, the J end lost 0 bases, and 17 bases lay between the germline ends. Per the germline V gene, CDR1 is SGHVS and CDR2 is FNYEAQ. There are 17 residues in the CDR3. The CDR3, as DNA: TGTGCCAGCAGCTGGAACTCCGGGGGTACTAGCACAGATACGCAGTATTTT. Protein: CASSWNSGGTSTDTQYF.

The DNA of the CDR3 is TGCGCCAGCAGCCAAGATTGGCAGGGGGCCTCCTACGAGCAGTACTTC. It is translated as CASSQDWQGASYEQYF. V and J are TRBV4-3 and TRBJ2-7; 8 bases fit TRBD1. V lost 0 bases, J lost 0 bases, and 4 bases stayed unmatched. Germline CDR1 LGHNA, CDR2 YSLEER. This CDR3 contains 16 residues.

The genes are TRBV9 and TRBJ2-2; 8 nucleotides align to TRBD2. This CDR3 is built from 15 residues. Germline V lookup: CDR1 SGDLS, CDR2 YYNGEE. Germline trimming cut 5 bases from V and 7 bases from J; bases unmatched to any gene: 10. The CDR3 DNA reads TGTGCCAGCAGACAAGGACTAGCAGGCAACGGGGAGCTGTTTTTT. It is translated as CASRQGLAGNGELFF.

This clone has more than one count but fewer than ten. The chain links TRBV7-6 to TRBJ1-6; perhaps TRBD1 as D (6 bases). Trimming removed 3 bases at V and 8 bases at J, with 8 bases between. CDR1 SGHVS and CDR2 FNYEAQ come from the germline V gene. The CDR3 extends over 13 amino acids. CDR3 region: CASSFSGDSPLHF. The DNA for the CDR3 is TGTGCCAGCAGCTTCTCAGGGGATTCACCCCTCCACTTT. Drawing the rest from reference TRBV7-6 and TRBJ1-6, the complete variable domain is GAGVSQSPRYKVTKRGQDVALRCDPISGHVSLYWYRQALGQGPEFLTYFNYEAQQDKSGLPNDRFSAERPEGSISTLTIQRTEQRDSAMYRCASSFSGDSPLHFGNGTRLTVT.

The V call is TRBV4-3, the J call TRBJ1-2; D is possibly TRBD1 (6 bases). The germline V and J ends were trimmed by 0 bases and 5 bases, with 13 bases remaining between them. This CDR3 has 15 residues. Germline values: CDR1 LGHNA, CDR2 YSLEER. This CDR3 is CASSQDIQGWYGYTF. CDR3 sequence (DNA): TGCGCCAGCAGCCAAGATATCCAGGGGTGGTATGGCTACACCTTC.

This clone was detected only once. The V gene is TRBV4-3, the J gene TRBJ1-2; 8 nucleotides agree with TRBD1. Germline V CDR1 and CDR2: LGHNA, YSLEER. CDR3 length equals 14 residues. The junction had 4 bases not matched to a gene; V was cut back by 2 bases and J by 5 bases. The CDR3 protein is CASSQWTGLYGYTF. Here the CDR3 DNA reads TGCGCCAGCAGCCAATGGACAGGGCTGTATGGCTACACCTTC.